The rows below give T cell receptor beta chains drawn from one sample of a study of shared clonotypes between healthy human individuals. Generated by immunoSEQ multiplex PCR, the TCRdb table keeps only in-frame clones and is missing some. The sample records hundreds of thousands of clones, about 95% being singletons. Sequenced sample: naive CD4+ T cells sorted from blood. These receptors were taken from a woman younger than 45 in good health. Both conserved end residues are part of each CDR3. Each record gives: J gene, CDR3 length, V gene, clone size, D gene, CDR3 protein, CDR3 DNA. D genes are given only for firm matches. A row's size may be missing; if present it is once, few, many or a size class.

J gene: TRBJ1-2; CDR3 length: 13; V gene: TRBV5-1; clone size: .; D gene: .; CDR3 protein: CASSQDDRDGYTF; CDR3 DNA: TGCGCCAGCAGCCAAGACGACAGAGATGGCTACACCTTC
J gene: TRBJ2-7; CDR3 length: 12; V gene: TRBV23-1; clone size: .; D gene: .; CDR3 protein: CARRTHAYEQYF; CDR3 DNA: TGCGCCAGACGGACTCATGCCTACGAGCAGTACTTC
J gene: TRBJ1-1; CDR3 length: 14; V gene: TRBV28; clone size: .; D gene: .; CDR3 protein: CATLLWGGRTEAFF; CDR3 DNA: TGTGCCACCCTGCTCTGGGGGGGCCGGACTGAAGCTTTCTTT
J gene: TRBJ2-7; CDR3 length: 12; V gene: TRBV28; clone size: .; D gene: .; CDR3 protein: CASSPWGAEQYF; CDR3 DNA: TGTGCCAGCAGTCCCTGGGGCGCCGAGCAGTACTTC
J gene: TRBJ2-3; CDR3 length: 15; V gene: TRBV10-3; clone size: .; D gene: TRBD2; CDR3 protein: CAISAGLAVTDTQYF; CDR3 DNA: TGTGCCATCAGTGCGGGACTAGCGGTGACAGATACGCAGTATTTT
J gene: TRBJ2-5; CDR3 length: 13; V gene: TRBV28; clone size: .; D gene: .; CDR3 protein: CASRVITQETQYF; CDR3 DNA: TGTGCCAGCAGAGTGATCACCCAAGAGACCCAGTACTTC
J gene: TRBJ2-7; CDR3 length: 19; V gene: TRBV4-1; clone size: .; D gene: TRBD2; CDR3 protein: CASSQDRVSTSGSLYEQYF; CDR3 DNA: TGCGCCAGCAGCCAAGATAGGGTATCGACTAGCGGGAGTCTGTACGAGCAGTACTTC
J gene: TRBJ1-5; CDR3 length: 14; V gene: TRBV11-2; clone size: .; D gene: TRBD1; CDR3 protein: CASSLGQGNQPQHF; CDR3 DNA: TGTGCCAGCAGCTTAGGACAGGGGAATCAGCCCCAGCATTTT
J gene: TRBJ2-1; CDR3 length: 15; V gene: TRBV7-3; clone size: .; D gene: TRBD2; CDR3 protein: CASSPRTSGNNEQFF; CDR3 DNA: TGTGCCAGCAGCCCGCGGACTAGCGGCAACAATGAGCAGTTCTTC
J gene: TRBJ1-2; CDR3 length: 14; V gene: TRBV28; clone size: .; D gene: .; CDR3 protein: CASSLSWGLYGYTF; CDR3 DNA: TGTGCCAGCAGTTTAAGTTGGGGACTCTATGGCTACACCTTC
J gene: TRBJ2-7; CDR3 length: 14; V gene: TRBV28; clone size: .; D gene: .; CDR3 protein: CASSPHTPSYEQYF; CDR3 DNA: TGTGCCAGCAGTCCTCACACCCCCTCCTACGAGCAGTACTTC
J gene: TRBJ2-7; CDR3 length: 14; V gene: TRBV23-1; clone size: .; D gene: TRBD1; CDR3 protein: CASRQGPTSYEQYF; CDR3 DNA: TGCGCCAGCAGACAGGGGCCTACCTCCTACGAGCAGTACTTC
J gene: TRBJ2-2; CDR3 length: 15; V gene: TRBV10-1; clone size: .; D gene: TRBD2; CDR3 protein: CASSSAGDYTGELFF; CDR3 DNA: TGCGCCAGCAGTTCCGCGGGAGACTATACCGGGGAGCTGTTTTTT
J gene: TRBJ2-7; CDR3 length: 17; V gene: TRBV19; clone size: .; D gene: TRBD2; CDR3 protein: CASSIGAPSGGAYEQYF; CDR3 DNA: TGTGCCAGTAGTATAGGGGCCCCTAGCGGGGGTGCCTACGAGCAGTACTTC
J gene: TRBJ2-4; CDR3 length: 18; V gene: TRBV28; clone size: .; D gene: TRBD1; CDR3 protein: CATRLSGQGSLAKNIQYF; CDR3 DNA: TGTGCCACCCGTTTATCGGGACAGGGATCTTTAGCCAAAAACATTCAGTACTTC
J gene: TRBJ2-7; CDR3 length: 14; V gene: TRBV5-1; clone size: .; D gene: .; CDR3 protein: CASSLASVVYEQYF; CDR3 DNA: TGCGCCAGCAGCTTGGCCAGTGTGGTCTACGAGCAGTACTTC
J gene: TRBJ1-4; CDR3 length: 14; V gene: TRBV6-5; clone size: .; D gene: TRBD1; CDR3 protein: CASRRQGASEKLFF; CDR3 DNA: TGTGCCAGCAGAAGACAGGGGGCGTCTGAAAAACTGTTTTTT
J gene: TRBJ2-2; CDR3 length: 18; V gene: TRBV7-9; clone size: .; D gene: .; CDR3 protein: CASSRPQGGKTNTGELFF; CDR3 DNA: TGTGCCAGCAGCCGACCACAGGGGGGGAAGACGAACACCGGGGAGCTGTTTTTT
J gene: TRBJ2-7; CDR3 length: 12; V gene: TRBV7-9; clone size: .; D gene: TRBD1; CDR3 protein: CASRGQYYEQYF; CDR3 DNA: TGTGCCAGCCGGGGACAGTACTACGAGCAGTACTTC
J gene: TRBJ2-5; CDR3 length: 14; V gene: TRBV6-5; clone size: .; D gene: TRBD2; CDR3 protein: CASSELAGGPSQYF; CDR3 DNA: TGTGCCAGCAGCGAACTAGCGGGAGGGCCATCCCAGTACTTC
J gene: TRBJ2-7; CDR3 length: 13; V gene: TRBV28; clone size: .; D gene: .; CDR3 protein: CASSAGPTYEQYF; CDR3 DNA: TGTGCCAGCAGTGCCGGGCCTACCTACGAGCAGTACTTC
J gene: TRBJ2-3; CDR3 length: 16; V gene: TRBV5-1; clone size: .; D gene: TRBD2; CDR3 protein: CASSLRSGRGADTQYF; CDR3 DNA: TGCGCCAGCAGCTTGAGGAGCGGGAGGGGCGCAGATACGCAGTATTTT
J gene: TRBJ2-1; CDR3 length: 18; V gene: TRBV7-8; clone size: .; D gene: TRBD2; CDR3 protein: CASSPRAVAGIGYNEQFF; CDR3 DNA: TGTGCCAGCAGCCCCCGCGCGGTAGCGGGAATAGGCTACAATGAGCAGTTCTTC
J gene: TRBJ2-1; CDR3 length: 15; V gene: TRBV2; clone size: .; D gene: TRBD1; CDR3 protein: CASRDRGNSYNEQFF; CDR3 DNA: TGTGCCAGCAGGGACAGGGGGAACTCCTACAATGAGCAGTTCTTC
J gene: TRBJ1-3; CDR3 length: 14; V gene: TRBV7-2; clone size: .; D gene: .; CDR3 protein: CASSSDVSGNTIYF; CDR3 DNA: TGTGCCAGCAGCTCGGACGTCTCTGGAAACACCATATATTTT
J gene: TRBJ2-7; CDR3 length: 15; V gene: TRBV6-4; clone size: .; D gene: TRBD2; CDR3 protein: CASSAGTSGSYEQYF; CDR3 DNA: TGTGCCAGCAGTGCCGGGACTAGCGGCTCCTACGAGCAGTACTTC
J gene: TRBJ2-1; CDR3 length: 14; V gene: TRBV19; clone size: .; D gene: .; CDR3 protein: CASRTSTRYNEQFF; CDR3 DNA: TGTGCCAGTAGGACGTCTACAAGATACAATGAGCAGTTCTTC
J gene: TRBJ1-1; CDR3 length: 14; V gene: TRBV7-2; clone size: once; D gene: TRBD1; CDR3 protein: CASSLGTGGKPAFF; CDR3 DNA: TGTGCCAGCAGCTTAGGGACAGGGGGCAAGCCAGCTTTCTTT
J gene: TRBJ2-1; CDR3 length: 15; V gene: TRBV11-2; clone size: once; D gene: .; CDR3 protein: CASSLGYPIIDEQFF; CDR3 DNA: TGTGCCAGCAGCTTAGGCTACCCAATCATCGATGAGCAGTTCTTC
J gene: TRBJ1-5; CDR3 length: 15; V gene: TRBV19; clone size: .; D gene: .; CDR3 protein: CASSIVGNSNQPQHF; CDR3 DNA: TGTGCCAGTAGTATTGTCGGGAATAGCAATCAGCCCCAGCATTTT
J gene: TRBJ2-7; CDR3 length: 13; V gene: TRBV28; clone size: .; D gene: .; CDR3 protein: CASSLGQFYEQYF; CDR3 DNA: TGTGCCAGCAGTTTAGGACAGTTCTACGAGCAGTACTTC
J gene: TRBJ2-1; CDR3 length: 20; V gene: TRBV6-1; clone size: .; D gene: .; CDR3 protein: CASSDPTGWEVSGKLVEQFF; CDR3 DNA: TGTGCCAGCAGTGATCCGACAGGGTGGGAGGTGAGCGGGAAATTGGTTGAGCAGTTCTTC
J gene: TRBJ2-3; CDR3 length: 13; V gene: TRBV10-1; clone size: .; D gene: .; CDR3 protein: CASTSGARDTQYF; CDR3 DNA: TGCGCCAGCACCTCGGGCGCGCGGGATACGCAGTATTTT
J gene: TRBJ1-2; CDR3 length: 13; V gene: TRBV29-1; clone size: .; D gene: .; CDR3 protein: CSVDFTQAGGYTF; CDR3 DNA: TGCAGCGTTGATTTCACGCAAGCAGGAGGCTACACCTTC
J gene: TRBJ2-7; CDR3 length: 16; V gene: TRBV5-1; clone size: .; D gene: TRBD1; CDR3 protein: CASSTHTRTGTDEQYF; CDR3 DNA: TGCGCCAGCAGCACACACACCCGGACAGGGACGGACGAGCAGTACTTC
J gene: TRBJ2-7; CDR3 length: 13; V gene: TRBV5-1; clone size: .; D gene: .; CDR3 protein: CASSSGFTYEQYF; CDR3 DNA: TGCGCCAGCAGCTCAGGATTCACCTACGAGCAGTACTTC
J gene: TRBJ2-3; CDR3 length: 15; V gene: TRBV7-9; clone size: .; D gene: .; CDR3 protein: CASSLAGGSGDTQYF; CDR3 DNA: TGTGCCAGCAGCTTAGCGGGCGGTTCGGGAGATACGCAGTATTTT
J gene: TRBJ1-5; CDR3 length: 14; V gene: TRBV6-5; clone size: .; D gene: TRBD1; CDR3 protein: CASSRDREDQPQHF; CDR3 DNA: TGTGCCAGCAGCCGGGACAGGGAAGACCAGCCCCAGCATTTT
J gene: TRBJ1-4; CDR3 length: 14; V gene: TRBV28; clone size: .; D gene: .; CDR3 protein: CASSDGGRGEKLFF; CDR3 DNA: TGTGCCAGCAGTGACGGGGGGAGGGGTGAAAAACTGTTTTTT
J gene: TRBJ2-3; CDR3 length: 13; V gene: TRBV7-8; clone size: .; D gene: TRBD1; CDR3 protein: CASSLQGWVTQYF; CDR3 DNA: TGTGCCAGCAGTCTACAGGGGTGGGTTACGCAGTATTTT
J gene: TRBJ2-7; CDR3 length: 15; V gene: TRBV4-1; clone size: .; D gene: TRBD1; CDR3 protein: CASSQGQTDFYEQYF; CDR3 DNA: TGCGCCAGCAGCCAGGGACAGACCGATTTCTACGAGCAGTACTTC
J gene: TRBJ1-2; CDR3 length: 13; V gene: TRBV14; clone size: once; D gene: .; CDR3 protein: CASSGRGYYGYTF; CDR3 DNA: TGTGCCAGCAGTGGACGGGGATACTATGGCTACACCTTC
J gene: TRBJ2-1; CDR3 length: 16; V gene: TRBV13; clone size: .; D gene: .; CDR3 protein: CASSFYPPRAVDEQFF; CDR3 DNA: TGTGCCAGCAGCTTTTATCCCCCCAGGGCGGTGGATGAGCAGTTCTTC
J gene: TRBJ2-5; CDR3 length: 13; V gene: TRBV6-5; clone size: .; D gene: .; CDR3 protein: CASSYSILETQYF; CDR3 DNA: TGTGCCAGCAGTTACTCCATTCTAGAGACCCAGTACTTC
J gene: TRBJ2-5; CDR3 length: 14; V gene: TRBV5-1; clone size: .; D gene: TRBD2; CDR3 protein: CASRLAGAQETQYF; CDR3 DNA: TGCGCCAGCAGACTAGCGGGGGCACAAGAGACCCAGTACTTC
J gene: TRBJ1-5; CDR3 length: 16; V gene: TRBV7-2; clone size: .; D gene: .; CDR3 protein: CASSLGAPGLNQPQHF; CDR3 DNA: TGTGCCAGCAGCTTAGGGGCGCCGGGGCTTAATCAGCCCCAGCATTTT
J gene: TRBJ2-1; CDR3 length: 16; V gene: TRBV4-1; clone size: once; D gene: TRBD2; CDR3 protein: CASSEALAGGYNEQFF; CDR3 DNA: TGCGCCAGCAGCGAAGCTCTAGCGGGAGGGTACAATGAGCAGTTCTTC
J gene: TRBJ2-7; CDR3 length: 17; V gene: TRBV7-6; clone size: .; D gene: .; CDR3 protein: CASSLVVGHPGAYEQYF; CDR3 DNA: TGTGCCAGCAGCTTAGTGGTGGGGCACCCGGGGGCCTACGAGCAGTACTTC
J gene: TRBJ2-3; CDR3 length: 15; V gene: TRBV2; clone size: .; D gene: TRBD2; CDR3 protein: CASSERLAGRYTQYF; CDR3 DNA: TGTGCCAGCAGTGAAAGGCTAGCGGGTAGATATACGCAGTATTTT
J gene: TRBJ1-1; CDR3 length: 14; V gene: TRBV6-5; clone size: .; D gene: .; CDR3 protein: CASSPGSADTEAFF; CDR3 DNA: TGTGCCAGCAGTCCGGGGTCTGCGGACACTGAAGCTTTCTTT
J gene: TRBJ2-7; CDR3 length: 16; V gene: TRBV19; clone size: .; D gene: .; CDR3 protein: CASTRWAGGERHEQYF; CDR3 DNA: TGTGCCAGTACCCGATGGGCCGGAGGGGAAAGGCACGAGCAGTACTTC
J gene: TRBJ2-7; CDR3 length: 14; V gene: TRBV7-2; clone size: .; D gene: .; CDR3 protein: CASSLGGQRYEQYF; CDR3 DNA: TGTGCCAGCAGCTTGGGGGGACAGCGCTACGAGCAGTACTTC